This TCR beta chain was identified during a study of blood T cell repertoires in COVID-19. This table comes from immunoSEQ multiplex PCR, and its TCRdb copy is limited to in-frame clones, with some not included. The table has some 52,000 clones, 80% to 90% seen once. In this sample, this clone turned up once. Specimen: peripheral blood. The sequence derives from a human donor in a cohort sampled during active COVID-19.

CDR3 DNA: TGTGCCAGCAGTGAAACCGGGATATACGAGCAGTACTTC. Its translation is CASSETGIYEQYF. The rearrangement joins TRBV6-1 to TRBJ2-7, with a possible D match to TRBD2 (5 bases). This CDR3 contains 13 residues. The V gene's germline CDR1 is MNHNS and CDR2 SASEGT. The germline V and J ends were trimmed by 2 bases and 4 bases, with 9 bases remaining between them.